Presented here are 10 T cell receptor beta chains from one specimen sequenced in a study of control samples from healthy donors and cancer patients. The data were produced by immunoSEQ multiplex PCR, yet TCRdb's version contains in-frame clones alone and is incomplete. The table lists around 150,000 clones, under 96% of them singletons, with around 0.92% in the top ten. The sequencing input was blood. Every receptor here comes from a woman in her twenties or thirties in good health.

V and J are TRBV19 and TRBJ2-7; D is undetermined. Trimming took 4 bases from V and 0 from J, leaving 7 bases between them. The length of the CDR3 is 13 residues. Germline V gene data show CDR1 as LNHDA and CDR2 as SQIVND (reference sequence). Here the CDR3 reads CASSTTISYEQYF. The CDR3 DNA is TGTGCCAGTAGTACAACTATCTCCTACGAGCAGTACTTC.

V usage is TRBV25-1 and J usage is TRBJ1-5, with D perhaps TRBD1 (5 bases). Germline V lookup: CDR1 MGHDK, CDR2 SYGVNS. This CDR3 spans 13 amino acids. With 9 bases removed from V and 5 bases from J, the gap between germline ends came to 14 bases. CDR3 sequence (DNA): TGTGCCAGTATCCGGGACCGCCATCAGCCCCAGCATTTT. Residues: CASIRDRHQPQHF.

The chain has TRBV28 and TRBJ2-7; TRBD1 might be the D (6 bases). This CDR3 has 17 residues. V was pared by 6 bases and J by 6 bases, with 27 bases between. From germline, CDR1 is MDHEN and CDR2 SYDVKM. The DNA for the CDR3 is TGTGCCAGCAGCCCAACAGGGTTTGTCACCCAACCCGTCGAGCAGTACTTC. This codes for CASSPTGFVTQPVEQYF.

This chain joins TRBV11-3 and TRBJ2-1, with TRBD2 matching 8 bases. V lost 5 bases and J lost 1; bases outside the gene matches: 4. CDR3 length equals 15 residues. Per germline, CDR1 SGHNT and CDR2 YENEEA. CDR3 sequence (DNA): TGTGCCAGCAGCCGGGAGGGGGGGTCCTACAATGAGCAGTTCTTC. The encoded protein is CASSREGGSYNEQFF.

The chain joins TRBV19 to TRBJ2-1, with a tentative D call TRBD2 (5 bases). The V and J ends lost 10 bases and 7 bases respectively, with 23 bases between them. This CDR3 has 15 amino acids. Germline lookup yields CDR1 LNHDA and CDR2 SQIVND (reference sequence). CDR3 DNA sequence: TGTGCCACCATGGCGGAGGCCGTATTATCGAATGAGCAGTTCTTC. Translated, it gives CATMAEAVLSNEQFF.

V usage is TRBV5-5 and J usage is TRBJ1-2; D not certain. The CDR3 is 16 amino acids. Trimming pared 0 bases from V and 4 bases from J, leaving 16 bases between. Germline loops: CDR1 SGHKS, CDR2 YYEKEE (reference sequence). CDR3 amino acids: CASSLGHGGNLYGYTF. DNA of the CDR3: TGTGCCAGCAGCTTGGGTCACGGTGGGAATCTCTATGGCTACACCTTC.

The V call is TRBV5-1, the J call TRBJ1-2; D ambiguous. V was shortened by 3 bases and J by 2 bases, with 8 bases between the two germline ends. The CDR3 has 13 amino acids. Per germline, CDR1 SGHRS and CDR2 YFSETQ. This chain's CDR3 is CASSYGRNYGYTF. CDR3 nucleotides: TGCGCCAGCAGCTACGGCAGAAACTATGGCTACACCTTC.

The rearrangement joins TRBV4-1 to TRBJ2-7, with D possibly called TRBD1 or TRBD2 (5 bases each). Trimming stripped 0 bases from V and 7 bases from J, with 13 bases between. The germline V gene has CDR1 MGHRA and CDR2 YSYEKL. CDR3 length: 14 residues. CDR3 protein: CASSQDVGEREQYF. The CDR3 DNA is TGCGCCAGCAGCCAAGACGTGGGGGAGCGGGAGCAGTACTTC.

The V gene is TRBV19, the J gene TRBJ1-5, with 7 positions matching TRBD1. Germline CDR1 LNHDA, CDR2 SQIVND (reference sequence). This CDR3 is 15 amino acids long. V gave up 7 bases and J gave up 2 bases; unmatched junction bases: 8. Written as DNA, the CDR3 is TGTGCCAGTACCCCAAGGACAGGAGGCAATCAGCCCCAGCATTTT. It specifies CASTPRTGGNQPQHF.

CDR3 in DNA: TGTGCCAGCAGCTTTTCACTGGGGGGGGGCACAGATACGCAGTATTTT. It specifies CASSFSLGGGTDTQYF. The chain combines TRBV7-9 with TRBJ2-3; TRBD2 aligns across 7 bases. CDR3 size: 16 residues. Germline loops: CDR1 SEHNR, CDR2 FQNEAQ (reference sequence). J lost 1 base, V lost 3 bases, and 7 bases had no gene match.